Given below is one TCR beta chain in context. Its antigen is currently unknown. The record originates from a study of OX40 agonist ivuxolimab in advanced cancers. Study-wide background: Ivuxolimab was administered intravenously to patients at 0.01 to 10 mg/kg every 2 weeks. Study conclusions and caveats: In CD8+ T cells, expanded clones were on average more numerous than in CD4+. There was clonal expansion of CD4+ and CD8+ blood T cells by week 6 at 0.1 to 3.0 mg/kg.

J was trimmed by 9 bases and V by 6 bases; bases with no gene match: 13. The CDR3 has 14 residues. Germline CDR1 and CDR2: SQVTM and ANQGSEA. Clones were read by immunoSEQ multiplex PCR, and TCRdb kept only the in-frame ones, dropping some. This table has 50,000 to 55,000 clones, roughly three quarters appearing once. The sample was CD4+ or CD8+ T cells sorted from blood, taken in a trial of the OX40 agonist ivuxolimab. The origin of this receptor is an adult with an advanced solid tumor such as melanoma, head and neck, liver or kidney cancer. The gene calls are TRBV29-1 and TRBJ2-1, with 8 positions matching TRBD2. The CDR3 DNA is TGCAGCGTATTGTCCAGCGGGAGTTTCAGTGAGCAGTTCTTC. This encodes CSVLSSGSFSEQFF.